This TCR beta chain came from a study of blood T cells in healthy people across ages. Primed by a sample-barcoded 5' primer and a J-beta primer mix, a second PCR proceeded for about 6 to 12 cycles. TCRdb redid the calling of the 5' RACE reads with MiXCR, one entry per CDR3 protein. The sample records about 760,000 distinct CDR3 sequences, about 25% being singletons. The V end was cut by 2 bases, the J end by 3 bases, with 12 bases between. The length of the CDR3 is 15 residues. These data are also associated with another study on T cells of mothers and their children.

This rearrangement joins TRBV12-3 or TRBV12-4 to TRBJ2-3, with D unresolved. The receptor was isolated from a boy aged 5-17 years in good health. Sequenced input: blood. CDR3 region: CASSLSSSGTDTQYF. The CDR3, as DNA: TGTGCCAGCAGTTTATCGTCGAGTGGGACAGATACGCAGTATTTT.